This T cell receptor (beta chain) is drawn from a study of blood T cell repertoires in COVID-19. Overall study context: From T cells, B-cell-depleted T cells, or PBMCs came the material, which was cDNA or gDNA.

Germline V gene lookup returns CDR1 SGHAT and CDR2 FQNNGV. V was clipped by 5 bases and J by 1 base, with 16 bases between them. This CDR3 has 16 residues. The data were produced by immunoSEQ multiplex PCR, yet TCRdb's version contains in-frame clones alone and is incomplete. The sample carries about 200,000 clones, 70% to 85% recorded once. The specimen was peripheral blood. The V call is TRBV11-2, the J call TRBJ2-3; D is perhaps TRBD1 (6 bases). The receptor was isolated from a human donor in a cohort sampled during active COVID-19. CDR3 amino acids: CASSPPGPGGTDTQYF. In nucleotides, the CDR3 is TGTGCCAGCAGCCCGCCGGGGCCAGGGGGCACAGATACGCAGTATTTT.